The 3 T cell receptor beta chains below come from one sample, sequenced in a study of cytomegalovirus exposure and HLA in healthy donors. In the PCR, 60 Vbeta and 13 Jbeta primers were used. The method was immunoSEQ multiplex PCR; TCRdb's version includes in-frame clones alone and lacks a portion of them. The sample shows roughly 150,000 clones, 70% to 80% of them seen only once. Sequencing was performed on PBMCs. The receptors come from a woman aged 40 to 50 in good health and CMV-seronegative.

Points on this clone: The same CDR3 also results from other DNA sequences found in this sample. The rearrangement links TRBV6-1 to TRBJ1-3, with 7 nucleotides matching TRBD1. V lost 6 bases and J lost 4; bases outside the gene matches: 6. Germline V gene data show CDR1 as MNHNS and CDR2 as SASEGT. The length of the CDR3 is 14 residues. This chain's CDR3 is CASSSGGTGNTIYF. The CDR3 DNA reads as TGTGCCAGCAGCTCAGGGGGGACAGGAAACACCATATATTTT.

This chain links TRBV27 with TRBJ2-7; 11 nucleotides agree with TRBD2. With V trimmed by 7 bases and J by 5 bases, 4 bases remained unmatched. Germline CDR1 and CDR2: MNHEY and SMNVEV (reference sequence). The CDR3 covers 13 residues. The CDR3 coding sequence is TGTGCCAGCAATCTAGCGGGAGGAAACGAGCAGTACTTC. It is translated as CASNLAGGNEQYF.

This chain connects TRBV6-5 to TRBJ1-1; D call uncertain. Germline assignment: CDR1 MNHEY and CDR2 SVGAGI. The CDR3 consists of 13 residues. The V end was cut by 4 bases, the J end by 4 bases, with 10 bases between. CDR3 sequence (DNA): TGTGCCAGCAGTTTGGGAGGGCTCACTGAAGCTTTCTTT. This gives the protein CASSLGGLTEAFF.